A single sample gave rise to the 11 T cell receptor beta chains below, sequenced in a study of CXCR3-negative and CXCR3-positive naive CD8 T cells (dated by TCRdb to about 2019). Summary of the overall study and its limitations: TRB CDR3s from CXCR3-positive naive cells showed higher hydrophobicity (lower Kidera factor 4), lower energy, and higher strength and volume indices than CXCR3-negative naive cells.

Data came from a NextSeq 550. The Human TCR Profiling Kit (MiLaboratory) was used to prepare UMI-labeled 5' RACE TRB cDNA libraries. TCRdb reprocessed the reads, so every CDR3 protein sequence counts as one entry and DNA is not shown. This sample's table has entries for 120,000 to 150,000 distinct CDR3 sequences. 0.25% to 0.3% of the sample is taken by the ten largest. Antigen specificity for these receptors is unknown. Sequenced input: naive CXCR3+ CD8+ T cells from blood. The cell subset or site label, as the study defines it: CD45RO-CCR7+CD27+CD95- naive CD8+ T cells expressing CXCR3 (TNR3+). The receptors originated from a human donor in good health. Some clones in this sample may be carry-over from other donors' samples.

The chain combines TRBV29-1 with TRBJ1-1. This CDR3 comprises 14 residues. Germline assignment: CDR1 SQVTM and CDR2 ANQGSEA. The CDR3 sequence: CSVGPSGQITEAFF.

The CDR3 reads CATSDPGNGGETQYF. The chain couples TRBV24-1 to TRBJ2-5; TCRdb calls TRBD2, which cannot be checked without DNA. The CDR3 sequence is 15 residues long. Germline V gene data show CDR1 as KGHDR and CDR2 as SFDVKD.

The gene calls are TRBV7-6 and TRBJ1-2; the TRBD1 assignment by TCRdb is unverifiable without DNA. From germline, CDR1 is SGHVS and CDR2 FNYEAQ. CDR3 length: 14 residues. This CDR3 reads CASSSGTGADGYTF.

The chain joins TRBV12-3 or TRBV12-4 to TRBJ2-7; TCRdb's D call of TRBD1 is untestable without DNA. CDR3 length: 12 amino acids. CDR3 sequence reads: CASSPVGVGQYF.

The chain joins TRBV4-3 to TRBJ1-2. The CDR3 has 13 residues. Per the germline V gene, CDR1 is LGHNA and CDR2 is YSLEER. Here the CDR3 reads CASSQELNYGYTF.

J is TRBJ2-7 and V is TRBV4-1. The CDR3 sequence is 14 residues long. The germline gives CDR1 MGHRA, CDR2 YSYEKL. This CDR3 is CASSQVKGSYEQYF.

This chain uses TRBV5-1 with TRBJ2-1; the TRBD2 assignment by TCRdb is unverifiable without DNA. The CDR3 runs to 18 residues. Germline V lookup: CDR1 SGHRS, CDR2 YFSETQ. This chain's CDR3 is CASSLGEGAGAFYNEQFF.

The rearrangement links TRBV12-1 to TRBJ2-1; TCRdb selects TRBD1, and the lack of DNA leaves this call unchecked. TRBV12-1 is recorded as a pseudogene. The CDR3 loop spans 16 amino acids. The CDR3 reads CASSPPVGPPDNEQFF.

V gene TRBV7-3 combines with J gene TRBJ2-5; TCRdb's D call, TRBD2, is unchecked because there is no DNA. Germline-derived CDR1 and CDR2 are SGHTA and FQGTGA. CDR3 length: 16 amino acids. The CDR3 is CASSRERVGDEETQYF.

This chain joins TRBV11-2 and TRBJ2-1. The CDR3 loop spans 14 amino acids. Germline values: CDR1 SGHAT, CDR2 FQNNGV. CDR3 residues: CASSPGDSYNEQLF.

The chain has TRBV9 and TRBJ1-5. The CDR3 length is 13 residues. Germline CDR1 SGDLS, CDR2 YYNGEE. CDR3 region: CASSGGDFEPQHF.